Listed here is a single T cell receptor (beta chain). Each TRB cDNA library was prepared by 5' RACE (with UMI labels). No DNA is given; TCRdb re-called the 5' RACE reads and lists each CDR3 protein once. The data show more than 45,000 distinct CDR3 sequences, and the top ten clones hold about 0.42%. The entry originates in a study of CXCR3-negative and CXCR3-positive naive CD8 T cells. CDR3 length: 15 amino acids. Germline lookup yields CDR1 LNHDA and CDR2 SQIVND (reference sequence). The material sequenced was naive CXCR3- CD8+ T cells from blood. Indicated subset: CD45RO-CCR7+CD27+CD95- naive CD8+ T cells lacking CXCR3 (TNR3-). The clonotype originates from a human donor in good health. Some clones in this sample may be carry-over from other donors' samples. V usage is TRBV19 and J usage is TRBJ1-1. The CDR3 is CASSIDVGLNTEAFF.